Presented here are 8 T cell receptor beta chains from one specimen sequenced in a study of Graves' ophthalmopathy and Graves' hyperthyroidism. Researchers took RNA transcripts and amplified TCR beta CDR3 regions from them. HTBI primers were used in a first-round RT-PCR, which preceded a second-round multiplex PCR. MiXCR, applied by TCRdb to the multiplex PCR reads, yields one record per CDR3 protein. Of about 660,000 distinct CDR3 sequences detected, roughly two fifths appear once; the ten largest clones hold more than 2.5%. Sequenced sample: peripheral blood. The source of these receptors is an adult man with Graves' ophthalmopathy.

Concerning this clonotype itself: The DNA is left out, because the CDR3 cannot be placed on it with certainty; the CDR3 is given as TCRdb lists it. The genes are TRBV27 and TRBJ2-5; the table assigns TRBD1, which was not confirmed against the DNA. Germline V gene lookup returns CDR1 MNHEY and CDR2 SMNVEV (reference sequence). Counting both end residues, the CDR3 totals 15 amino acids. The CDR3 here is CATSSSGHRSETQYF.

This rearrangement joins TRBV20-1 to TRBJ1-2, with a weak D call TRBD1 (5 bases). V shed 6 bases and J shed 0 bases, with 29 bases lying between them. Germline V CDR1 and CDR2: DFQATT, SNEGSKA (reference sequence). The CDR3 spans 19 residues. This chain's CDR3 is CSAGGFAGGRATANYGYTF. The CDR3 region has the DNA TGCAGTGCCGGCGGCTTCGCGGGGGGGAGGGCGACAGCTAACTATGGCTACACCTTC.

The chain combines TRBV5-1 with TRBJ2-3; D is ambiguous. V lost 1 base to trimming and J lost 2 bases, with 8 bases between them. CDR1 is SGHRS and CDR2 is YFSETQ in the germline V gene. The CDR3 length is 14 residues. The CDR3 DNA reads TGCGCCAGCAGCTTGAGTAGCTCCACAGATACGCAGTATTTT. Its translation: CASSLSSSTDTQYF. The variable domain in full, with the rest retrieved from reference TRBV5-1 and TRBJ2-3, is KAGVTQTPRYLIKTRGQQVTLSCSPISGHRSVSWYQQTPGQGLQFLFEYFSETQRNKGNFPGRFSGRQFSNSRSEMNVSTLELGDSALYLCASSLSSSTDTQYFGPGTRLTVL.

This clonotype was counted ten times or more. The chain has TRBV7-8 and TRBJ2-2; D unresolved. V gave up 0 bases and J gave up 4 bases, with 9 bases separating them. The germline V gene encodes CDR1 SGHVS and CDR2 FQNEAQ. There are 15 residues in the CDR3. CDR3 sequence (DNA): TGTGCCAGCAGCTTAGCCCGGGTAGTCACCGGGGAGCTGTTTTTT. This encodes CASSLARVVTGELFF.

V is TRBV10-3 and J is TRBJ2-6; 11 nucleotides match TRBD1. V gave up 8 bases and J gave up 0 bases; unmatched junction bases: 0. This CDR3 contains 15 residues. CDR1 and CDR2 (germline): ENHRY, SYGVKD. The CDR3 DNA is TGTGCCATCGGGACAGGGGGCTCTGGGGCCAACGTCCTGACTTTC. Protein product: CAIGTGGSGANVLTF.

This clonotype was observed at least ten times. The rearrangement uses TRBV5-1 and TRBJ1-1; a weak D match, TRBD1 (6 bases). Trimming took off 0 bases at V and 1 base at J, with 10 bases between the two ends. The CDR3 is made up of 15 amino acids. Germline V gene lookup returns CDR1 SGHRS and CDR2 YFSETQ. CDR3 bases: TGCGCCAGCAGCTTGGGTAGGACAGAGAACACTGAAGCTTTCTTT. It encodes CASSLGRTENTEAFF. The complete variable domain, with remaining parts taken from reference TRBV5-1 and TRBJ1-1, reads KAGVTQTPRYLIKTRGQQVTLSCSPISGHRSVSWYQQTPGQGLQFLFEYFSETQRNKGNFPGRFSGRQFSNSRSEMNVSTLELGDSALYLCASSLGRTENTEAFFGQGTRLTVV.

Details on this clonotype: A much larger clone is a single base away; this may be a read error. V gene TRBV5-1 combines with J gene TRBJ1-4; no firm D call. Germline assignment: CDR1 SGHRS and CDR2 YFSETQ. V gave up 0 bases and J gave up 11 bases, with 14 bases separating them. The CDR3 spans 14 residues. CDR3 nucleotide sequence: TGCGCCAGCAGCTTGGGAGGAGATGCAGGTAAACTGTTTTTT. This encodes CASSLGGDAGKLFF.

The chain joins TRBV5-6 to TRBJ2-5, with a possible D match to TRBD2 (5 bases). V lost 1 base, J lost 5 bases, and 12 bases lay in between. Germline V lookup: CDR1 SGHDT, CDR2 YYEEEE. This CDR3 spans 14 amino acids. Here the CDR3 DNA reads TGTGCCAGCAGCTTGCCACGCCGCGGGGAGACCCAGTACTTC. Translated: CASSLPRRGETQYF.